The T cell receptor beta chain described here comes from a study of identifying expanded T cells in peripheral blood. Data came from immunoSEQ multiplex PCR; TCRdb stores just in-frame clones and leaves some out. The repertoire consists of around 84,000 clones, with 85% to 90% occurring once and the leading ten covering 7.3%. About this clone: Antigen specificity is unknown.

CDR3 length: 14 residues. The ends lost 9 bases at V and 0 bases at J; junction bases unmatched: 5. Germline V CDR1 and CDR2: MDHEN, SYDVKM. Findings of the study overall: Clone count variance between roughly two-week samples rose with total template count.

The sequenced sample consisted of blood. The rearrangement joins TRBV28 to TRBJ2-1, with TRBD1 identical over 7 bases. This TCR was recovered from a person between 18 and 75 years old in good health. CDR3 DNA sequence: TGTGCCAGTGAGGGACAGATCTCCTACAATGAGCAGTTCTTC. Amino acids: CASEGQISYNEQFF. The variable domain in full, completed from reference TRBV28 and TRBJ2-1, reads DVKVTQSSRYLVKRTGEKVFLECVQDMDHENMFWYRQDPGLGLRLIYFSYDVKMKEKGDIPEGYSVSREKKERFSLILESASTNQTSMYLCASEGQISYNEQFFGPGTRLTVL.